Listed here are 9 T cell receptor beta chains from one sample, sequenced in a study of beta chain features in type 1 diabetes. No antigen is known for these receptors. The study's findings and limits: For Type 1 diabetes patients, all four CD4+ subsets carried TCRB CDR3s that were moderately but significantly shorter.

Expressed TCRB transcripts got sequenced, as all isolated RNA was reverse transcribed. Assay used: immunoSEQ multiplex PCR; TCRdb lists only in-frame clones, some missing. Of 350,000 to 400,000 clones listed, about 12% were seen once; the top ten hold 0.01%. Source material: naive CD4+ T cells from blood. These receptors originate from a woman aged 18 to 35 with type 1 diabetes.

This chain links TRBV6-5 with TRBJ2-5; D possibly corresponds to TRBD1 (6 bases). The CDR3 spans 13 residues. Germline CDR1 MNHEY, CDR2 SVGAGI. The V end lost 6 bases, the J end lost 5 bases, and 13 bases lay between the germline ends. This CDR3 reads CASRDSRRETQYF. The CDR3 DNA reads TGTGCCAGCAGGGACAGTCGTCGGGAGACCCAGTACTTC.

J is TRBJ2-5 and V is TRBV7-6, with 7 bases that match TRBD2. Germline V gives CDR1 SGHVS, CDR2 FNYEAQ. V shed 4 bases, J shed 2 bases, and the junction held 1 base outside the gene matches. The CDR3 length is 13 residues. The CDR3 nucleotides are TGTGCCAGCAGCTGGACTAGGCAAGAGACCCAGTACTTC. Its translation: CASSWTRQETQYF.

The sample holds a few counts of this clone. V gene TRBV19 combines with J gene TRBJ2-3; 8 nucleotides match TRBD2. Trimming took 5 bases from V and 1 from J; bases not matched to a gene: 11. The CDR3 is 17 residues long. Germline lookup yields CDR1 LNHDA and CDR2 SQIVND (reference sequence). CDR3 DNA sequence: TGTGCCAGTAGTTCAATTCGGAGCGGGGGCGGCACAGATACGCAGTATTTT. It codes for CASSSIRSGGGTDTQYF.

The CDR3 spells CASSVDLAGIEQYF. The CDR3 DNA reads TGTGCCAGCAGCGTGGATCTAGCGGGGATAGAGCAGTACTTC. The gene calls are TRBV9 and TRBJ2-7; the match to TRBD2 covers 9 bases. With V trimmed by 2 bases and J by 7 bases, 7 bases remained unmatched. Germline V gene sequence: CDR1 SGDLS, CDR2 YYNGEE. The CDR3 extends over 14 amino acids.

There are a few counts of this clone. V is TRBV15 and J is TRBJ2-3; 9 nucleotides agree with TRBD2. CDR1 and CDR2 from the germline V gene are LNHNV and YYDKDF (reference sequence). V gave up 4 bases and J gave up 1 base; unmatched junction bases: 3. The CDR3 loop spans 15 amino acids. As DNA, the CDR3 is TGTGCCACCAGCATACAGCGGGGGGGCACAGATACGCAGTATTTT. Residues: CATSIQRGGTDTQYF.

This clone has a handful of counts. The J gene is TRBJ2-7, the V gene TRBV7-2, with D tentatively TRBD2 (6 bases). CDR3 size: 15 residues. The germline V gene has CDR1 SGHTA and CDR2 FQGNSA. V lost 7 bases and J 2 bases, leaving 18 bases between the germline ends. The CDR3 DNA sequence: TGTGCCAGCACCAAGCGGCTAGCGTCCCCCTACGAGCAGTACTTC. Amino acid sequence: CASTKRLASPYEQYF.

A few counts support this clone. V gene TRBV7-9 combines with J gene TRBJ2-5; a weak D match, TRBD2 (5 bases). This CDR3 has 13 amino acids. Germline assignment: CDR1 SEHNR and CDR2 FQNEAQ (reference sequence). The V gene lost 4 bases and the J gene lost 3 bases, with 9 bases spanning the gap. The CDR3 sequence is CASSSSGEETQYF. The CDR3 DNA follows: TGTGCCAGCAGCTCGTCCGGGGAAGAGACCCAGTACTTC.

This clone has just a few counts. Other DNA sequences in this sample translate to the same CDR3. The genes are TRBV6-5 and TRBJ1-5; TRBD1 matches 10 bases. CDR1 and CDR2 (germline): MNHEY, SVGAGI. The CDR3 sequence is 15 residues long. J lost 2 bases, V lost 6 bases, and 4 bases had no gene match. This CDR3 is CASSPGTGGNQPQHF. In nucleotides, the CDR3 is TGTGCCAGCAGCCCCGGGACAGGGGGCAATCAGCCCCAGCATTTT.

This clone turned up a few times. The rearrangement joins TRBV5-1 to TRBJ2-2; D may be TRBD1 (6 bases). Looked up from germline, CDR1 is SGHRS and CDR2 is YFSETQ. Trimming cost V 4 bases and J 5 bases, with 12 bases left between them. The CDR3 loop spans 14 amino acids. The CDR3 region has the DNA TGCGCCAGCAGCACTCCACAGGGAACCGGGGAGCTGTTTTTT. Its translation is CASSTPQGTGELFF.